Below, 8 T cell receptor beta chains from the same sample are listed, as sequenced in a study of shared clonotypes between healthy human individuals. TCRdb's copy holds only in-frame clones and misses some; the assay was immunoSEQ multiplex PCR. This table holds a few million clones, nearly 97% found once. Sequenced material: naive CD4+ T cells sorted from blood. Described subset: CD45RA+ positively selected. Receptors were obtained from a man younger than 35 in good health.

The CDR3 loop is CASSVGHSPLHF. CDR3 in DNA: TGTGCCAGCTCCGTGGGCCATTCACCCCTCCACTTT. The chain combines TRBV6-1 with TRBJ1-6; D not certain. This CDR3 contains 12 residues. The V and J ends lost 8 bases and 8 bases respectively, with 10 bases between them. CDR1 is MNHNS, CDR2 SASEGT, per germline.

Comments on this clone: Other DNA sequences within the sample encode an identical CDR3. This sequence joins TRBV7-2 and TRBJ2-3; weak D call: TRBD2 (6 bases). The CDR3 contains 16 residues. Trimming cost V 1 base and J 0 bases, with 11 bases left between them. The germline V gene encodes CDR1 SGHTA and CDR2 FQGNSA. CDR3 nucleotide sequence: TGTGCCAGCAGCTTAGTGGGGGGACCCAGCACAGATACGCAGTATTTT. It yields the protein CASSLVGGPSTDTQYF.

The chain is built from TRBV30 and TRBJ1-4; 9 nucleotides agree with TRBD1. Germline trimming cut 3 bases from V and 7 bases from J; bases unmatched to any gene: 6. Germline V CDR1 and CDR2: GTSNPN, SVGIG (reference sequence). The CDR3 is made up of 14 amino acids. CDR3 bases: TGTGCCTGGAGGTTGACAGGGGGATCTGAAAAACTGTTTTTT. It specifies CAWRLTGGSEKLFF.

V usage is TRBV6-6 and J usage is TRBJ2-1; either TRBD1 or TRBD2 may fit D (5 bases each). The germline gives CDR1 MNHNY, CDR2 SVGAGI (reference sequence). CDR3 length: 14 amino acids. V was trimmed by 9 bases and J by 4 bases, leaving 16 bases between them. The CDR3 nucleotides read TGTGCCAGTACCTGGGACCCTCGGTACAATGAGCAGTTCTTC. It specifies CASTWDPRYNEQFF.

This chain links TRBV27 with TRBJ2-7, with 13 bases identical to TRBD2. The CDR3 runs to 18 residues. V was pared by 5 bases and J by 3 bases, with 13 bases of the junction left unmatched. CDR1 and CDR2 (germline): MNHEY, SMNVEV (reference sequence). The CDR3 here is CASSARLAGGRRGYEQYF. CDR3 DNA: TGTGCCAGCAGTGCCCGACTAGCGGGGGGCCGACGCGGCTACGAGCAGTACTTC.

This clone has a handful of counts. CDR3 amino acids: CASSLGAGNYGYTF. CDR3 bases: TGCGCCAGCAGCTTGGGGGCAGGCAACTATGGCTACACCTTC. This chain joins TRBV5-1 and TRBJ1-2; D call uncertain. Germline V gene lookup returns CDR1 SGHRS and CDR2 YFSETQ. This CDR3 has 14 residues. The V end lost 0 bases, the J end lost 2 bases, and 8 bases lay between the germline ends.

The chain's CDR3 is CASSPRDRPTDTQYF. CDR3 sequence (DNA): TGTGCCAGCAGCCCACGGGACAGGCCCACAGATACGCAGTATTTT. This sequence joins TRBV9 and TRBJ2-3, with 8 bases lining up with TRBD1. From germline, CDR1 is SGDLS and CDR2 YYNGEE. The CDR3 totals 15 residues. V shed 4 bases, J shed 2 bases, and the junction held 6 bases outside the gene matches. The variable domain in full, completed from reference TRBV9 and TRBJ2-3, reads DSGVTQTPKHLITATGQRVTLRCSPRSGDLSVYWYQQSLDQGLQFLIQYYNGEERAKGNILERFSAQQFPDLHSELNLSSLELGDSALYFCASSPRDRPTDTQYFGPGTRLTVL.

V gene TRBV5-1 combines with J gene TRBJ2-1; D possibly corresponds to TRBD2 (5 bases). Trimming removed 1 base at V and 8 bases at J, with 13 bases between. The CDR3 runs 14 residues. Germline lookup yields CDR1 SGHRS and CDR2 YFSETQ. As DNA, the CDR3 is TGCGCCAGCAGCTTGTGGGCACCGAGGGATGAGCAGTTCTTC. It codes for CASSLWAPRDEQFF.